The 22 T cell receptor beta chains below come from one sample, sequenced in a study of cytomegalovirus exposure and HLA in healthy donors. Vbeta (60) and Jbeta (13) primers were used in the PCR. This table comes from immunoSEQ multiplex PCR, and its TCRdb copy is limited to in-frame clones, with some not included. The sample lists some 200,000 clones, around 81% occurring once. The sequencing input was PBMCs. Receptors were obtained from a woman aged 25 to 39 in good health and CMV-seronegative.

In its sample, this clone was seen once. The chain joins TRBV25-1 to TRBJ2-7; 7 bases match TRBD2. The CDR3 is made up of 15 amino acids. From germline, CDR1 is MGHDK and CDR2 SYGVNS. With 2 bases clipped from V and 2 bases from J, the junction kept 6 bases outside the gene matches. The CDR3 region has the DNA TGTGCCAGCAGTGAACTCGGGGGGATGACCTACGAGCAGTACTTC. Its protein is CASSELGGMTYEQYF.

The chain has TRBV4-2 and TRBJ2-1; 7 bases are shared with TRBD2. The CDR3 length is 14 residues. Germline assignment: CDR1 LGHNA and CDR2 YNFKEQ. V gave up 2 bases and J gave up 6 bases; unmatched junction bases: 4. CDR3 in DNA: TGTGCCAGCAGCCAAACACTAGCGAGCAATGAGCAGTTCTTC. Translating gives CASSQTLASNEQFF.

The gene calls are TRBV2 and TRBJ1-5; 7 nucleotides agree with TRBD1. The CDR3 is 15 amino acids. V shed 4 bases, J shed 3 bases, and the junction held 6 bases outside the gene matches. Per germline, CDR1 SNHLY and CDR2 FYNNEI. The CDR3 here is CASSVWGQPNQPQHF. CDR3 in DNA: TGTGCCAGCAGTGTCTGGGGACAGCCCAATCAGCCCCAGCATTTT.

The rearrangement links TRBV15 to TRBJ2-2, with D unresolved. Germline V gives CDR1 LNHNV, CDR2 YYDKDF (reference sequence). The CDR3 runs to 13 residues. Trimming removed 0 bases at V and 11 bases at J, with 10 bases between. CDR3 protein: CATSRDLSGELFF. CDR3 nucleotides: TGTGCCACCAGCAGAGATTTGTCAGGCGAGCTGTTTTTT.

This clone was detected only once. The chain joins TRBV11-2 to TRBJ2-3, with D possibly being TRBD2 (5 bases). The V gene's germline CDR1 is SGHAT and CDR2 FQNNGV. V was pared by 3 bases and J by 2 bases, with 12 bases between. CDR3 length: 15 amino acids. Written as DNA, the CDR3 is TGTGCCAGCAGCTTTTCCCGGGGAATCACAGATACGCAGTATTTT. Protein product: CASSFSRGITDTQYF.

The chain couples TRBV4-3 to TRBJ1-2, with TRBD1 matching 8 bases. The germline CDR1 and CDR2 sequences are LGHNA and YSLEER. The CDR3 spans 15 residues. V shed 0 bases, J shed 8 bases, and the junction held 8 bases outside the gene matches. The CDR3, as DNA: TGCGCCAGCAGCCAAGAAGAAGGGACAGGACGGGGCTACACCTTC. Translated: CASSQEEGTGRGYTF.

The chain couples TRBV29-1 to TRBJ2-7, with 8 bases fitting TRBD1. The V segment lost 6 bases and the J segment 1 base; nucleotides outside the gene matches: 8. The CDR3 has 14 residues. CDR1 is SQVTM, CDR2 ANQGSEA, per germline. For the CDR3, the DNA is TGCAGCGTCCTAATACAGGGGGTATCCTACGAGCAGTACTTC. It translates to CSVLIQGVSYEQYF.

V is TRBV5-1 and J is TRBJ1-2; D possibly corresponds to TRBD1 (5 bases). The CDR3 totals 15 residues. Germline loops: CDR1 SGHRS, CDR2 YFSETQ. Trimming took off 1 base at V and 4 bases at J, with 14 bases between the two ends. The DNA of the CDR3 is TGCGCCAGCAGCTTGCAGTTTGGGGCGGCCTATGGCTACACCTTC. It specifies CASSLQFGAAYGYTF.

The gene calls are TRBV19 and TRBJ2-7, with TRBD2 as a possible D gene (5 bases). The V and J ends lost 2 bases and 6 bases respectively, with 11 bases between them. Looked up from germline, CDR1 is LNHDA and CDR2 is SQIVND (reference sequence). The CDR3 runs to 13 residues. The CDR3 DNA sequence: TGTGCCAGTAGTATACCCGGGAAGGGCGAGCAGTACTTC. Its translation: CASSIPGKGEQYF. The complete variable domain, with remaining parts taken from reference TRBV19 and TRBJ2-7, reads DGGITQSPKYLFRKEGQNVTLSCEQNLNHDAMYWYRQDPGQGLRLIYYSQIVNDFQKGDIAEGYSVSREKKESFPLTVTSAQKNPTAFYLCASSIPGKGEQYFGPGTRLTVT.

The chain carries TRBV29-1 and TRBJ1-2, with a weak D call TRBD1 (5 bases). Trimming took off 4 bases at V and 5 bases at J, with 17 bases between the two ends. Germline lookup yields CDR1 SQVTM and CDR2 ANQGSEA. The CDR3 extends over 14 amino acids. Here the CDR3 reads CSVVSGSGWYGYTF. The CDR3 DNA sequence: TGCAGCGTTGTTTCAGGGAGCGGGTGGTATGGCTACACCTTC.

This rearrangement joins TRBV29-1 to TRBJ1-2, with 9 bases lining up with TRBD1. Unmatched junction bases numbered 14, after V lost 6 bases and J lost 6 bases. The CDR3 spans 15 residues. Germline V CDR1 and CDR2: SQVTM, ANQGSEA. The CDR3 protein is CSVPGQGIEGDGYTF. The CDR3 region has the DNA TGCAGCGTACCGGGACAGGGAATCGAAGGGGATGGCTACACCTTC.

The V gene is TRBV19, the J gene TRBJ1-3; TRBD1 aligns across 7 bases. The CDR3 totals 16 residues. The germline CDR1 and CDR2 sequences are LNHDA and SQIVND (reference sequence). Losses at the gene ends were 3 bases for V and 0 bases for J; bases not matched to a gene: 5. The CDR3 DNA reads TGTGCCAGTAGTATTGACAGGGCGAGCTCTGGAAACACCATATATTTT. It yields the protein CASSIDRASSGNTIYF.

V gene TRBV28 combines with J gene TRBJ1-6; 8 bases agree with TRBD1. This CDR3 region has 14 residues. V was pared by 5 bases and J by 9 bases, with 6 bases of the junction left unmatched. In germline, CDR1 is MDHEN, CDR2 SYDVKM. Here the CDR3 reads CASSPRTGTSPLHF. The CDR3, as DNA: TGTGCCAGCAGTCCCCGGACAGGGACTTCACCCCTCCACTTT.

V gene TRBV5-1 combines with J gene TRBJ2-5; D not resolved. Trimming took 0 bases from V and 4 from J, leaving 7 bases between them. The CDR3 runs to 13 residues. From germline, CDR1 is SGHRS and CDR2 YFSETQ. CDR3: CASSLGGRETQYF. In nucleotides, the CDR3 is TGCGCCAGCAGCTTGGGCGGTAGAGAGACCCAGTACTTC.

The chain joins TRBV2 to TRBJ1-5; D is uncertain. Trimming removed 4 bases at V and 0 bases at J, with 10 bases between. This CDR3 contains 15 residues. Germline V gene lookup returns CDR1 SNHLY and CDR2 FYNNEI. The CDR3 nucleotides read TGTGCCAGCAGTGTGGAGATATATAGCAATCAGCCCCAGCATTTT. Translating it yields CASSVEIYSNQPQHF.

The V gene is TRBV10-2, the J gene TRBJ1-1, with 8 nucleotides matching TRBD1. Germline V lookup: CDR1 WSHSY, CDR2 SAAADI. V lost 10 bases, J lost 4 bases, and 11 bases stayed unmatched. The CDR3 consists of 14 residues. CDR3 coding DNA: TGCGCCACCGAGAGCGGCCAGGGGGCCACTGAAGCTTTCTTT. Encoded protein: CATESGQGATEAFF.

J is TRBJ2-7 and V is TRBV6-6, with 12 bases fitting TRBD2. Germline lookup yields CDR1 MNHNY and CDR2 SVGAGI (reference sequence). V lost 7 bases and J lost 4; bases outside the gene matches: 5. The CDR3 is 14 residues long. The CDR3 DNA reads TGTGCCAGCACACAGACTAGCGGGAGTTACGAGCAGTACTTC. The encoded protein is CASTQTSGSYEQYF.

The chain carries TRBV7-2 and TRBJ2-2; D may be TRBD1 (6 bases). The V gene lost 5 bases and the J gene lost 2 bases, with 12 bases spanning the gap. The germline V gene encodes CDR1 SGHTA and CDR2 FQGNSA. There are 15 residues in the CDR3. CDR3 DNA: TGTGCCAGCAGCCGTGGACAGAGCAACACCGGGGAGCTGTTTTTT. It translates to CASSRGQSNTGELFF.

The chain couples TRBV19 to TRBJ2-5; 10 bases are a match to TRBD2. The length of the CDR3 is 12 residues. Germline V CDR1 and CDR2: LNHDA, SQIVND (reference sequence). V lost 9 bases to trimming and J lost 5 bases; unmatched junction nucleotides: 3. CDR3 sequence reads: CASRGLAETQYF. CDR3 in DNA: TGTGCCAGCAGGGGACTAGCGGAGACCCAGTACTTC.

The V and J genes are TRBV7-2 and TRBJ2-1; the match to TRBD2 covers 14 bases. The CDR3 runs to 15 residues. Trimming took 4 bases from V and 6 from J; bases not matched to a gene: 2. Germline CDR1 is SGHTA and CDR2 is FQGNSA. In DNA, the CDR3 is TGTGCCAGCAGCTGGACTAGCGGGGGGATCAATGAGCAGTTCTTC. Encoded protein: CASSWTSGGINEQFF.

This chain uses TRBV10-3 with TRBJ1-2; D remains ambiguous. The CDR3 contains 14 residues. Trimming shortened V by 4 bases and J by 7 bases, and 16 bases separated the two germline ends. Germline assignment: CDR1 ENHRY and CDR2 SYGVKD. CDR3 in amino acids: CAISAVTDSSGYTF. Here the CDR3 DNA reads TGTGCCATCAGTGCAGTGACGGACTCAAGTGGCTACACCTTC.

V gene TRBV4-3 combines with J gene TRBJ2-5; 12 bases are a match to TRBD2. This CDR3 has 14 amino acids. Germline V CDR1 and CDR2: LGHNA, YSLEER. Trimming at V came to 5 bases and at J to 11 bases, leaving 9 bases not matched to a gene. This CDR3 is CASSSGLAGLEQYF. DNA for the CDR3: TGCGCCAGCAGCTCCGGACTAGCGGGGTTGGAGCAGTACTTC.